A single sample is the source of the 10 T cell receptor beta chains below, sequenced in a study of post-analysis software for immune sequencing data. Unique-molecular-identifier-tagged TCR beta cDNA libraries were used. MiXCR, run by TCRdb on the PCR reads, gives a single entry per CDR3 protein. The sample includes hundreds of thousands of distinct CDR3 sequences, around 64% of them seen just once. Study-wide points: Higher frequency in patients than in controls was seen for 5 or 6 TRBV segments, with TRBV5-6, TRBV5-1 and TRBV20-1 among them.

Which antigens these TCRs recognize remains unknown. Sequencing was carried out using blood. Receptors originate from a girl aged 2-10 years with multiple sclerosis.

In this sample, this clonotype turned up once. This chain joins TRBV6-5 and TRBJ2-1; D not certain. The germline gives CDR1 MNHEY, CDR2 SVGAGI. V lost 7 bases and J lost 2, with 6 bases in between. CDR3 length: 12 amino acids. As DNA, the CDR3 is TGTGCCAGCACCACACCCTACAATGAGCAGTTCTTC. Amino acid sequence: CASTTPYNEQFF.

V and J are TRBV12-3 or TRBV12-4 and TRBJ2-1; TRBD1 might be the D (5 bases). The CDR3 has 16 amino acids. Deletions cut 2 bases from V and 8 bases from J, with 19 bases between. The CDR3 coding sequence is TGTGCCAGCAGTTTAATGCCTGGGGCAGGGTTGGATGAGCAGTTCTTC. This translates into CASSLMPGAGLDEQFF.

In DNA form, the CDR3 reads TGCAGTGCTAGAGTGGCTAGCGGTAGCACAGATACGCAGTATTTT. Translating it yields CSARVASGSTDTQYF. This chain joins TRBV20-1 and TRBJ2-3; TRBD2 matches 7 bases. CDR1 is DFQATT and CDR2 is SNEGSKA in the germline V gene (reference sequence). This CDR3 is 15 amino acids long. V trimming: 1 base; J trimming: 0 bases; junction bases outside the gene matches: 4.

CDR3 in amino acids: CSVEGLASHNEQFF. Here the CDR3 DNA reads TGCAGCGTTGAAGGCCTAGCGTCGCACAATGAGCAGTTCTTC. The V gene is TRBV29-1, the J gene TRBJ2-1; TRBD2 might be the D (6 bases). V was trimmed by 1 base and J by 5 bases, leaving 12 bases between them. Germline CDR1 reads SQVTM; CDR2 reads ANQGSEA. The CDR3 runs 14 residues.

In the case of this clonotype: At one boundary the junction diverges from the germline segment, which might be a read error. This chain connects TRBV29-1 to TRBJ2-7; D is unclear. Germline lookup yields CDR1 SQVTM and CDR2 ANQGSEA. The CDR3 extends over 12 amino acids. The CDR3 DNA is TGCAGCGTTGTGAAGGGAACCTACGGGCAGTACTTC. Protein product: CSVVKGTYGQYF.

Remarks on this clonotype: The germline gene is not matched at one end of the junction; a read error may be the cause. V usage is TRBV12-3 or TRBV12-4 and J usage is TRBJ1-2, with 10 positions matching TRBD1. The CDR3 contains 14 residues. CDR3 region: CASRQSGTGDGYIF. The DNA for the CDR3 is TGTGCCAGCAGGCAGTCGGGGACAGGGGATGGCTACATCTTC.

A few counts support this clonotype. The chain employs TRBV29-1 and TRBJ1-2; TRBD1 matches at 9 bases. The CDR3 is made up of 15 amino acids. The germline V gene encodes CDR1 SQVTM and CDR2 ANQGSEA. The V and J ends lost 0 bases and 3 bases, in that order; junction bases with no gene match: 5. This CDR3 reads CSVEDLGQGHYGYTF. The CDR3 nucleotides read TGCAGCGTTGAAGATTTGGGACAGGGTCACTATGGCTACACCTTC.

Note on this clonotype: At one end, the junction sequence differs from germline, possibly due to a read error. This sequence joins TRBV27 and TRBJ2-1; 10 bases line up with TRBD2. Germline values: CDR1 MNHEY, CDR2 SMNVEV (reference sequence). This CDR3 has 16 amino acids. CDR3 amino acids: CASSLASGGSCNEQFF. CDR3 sequence (DNA): TGTGCCAGCAGTTTGGCTAGCGGGGGATCCTGCAATGAGCAGTTCTTC.

The rearrangement uses TRBV7-3 and TRBJ2-7; D ambiguous. This CDR3 contains 15 residues. V was shortened by 2 bases and J by 5 bases, with 16 bases between the two germline ends. From germline, CDR1 is SGHTA and CDR2 FQGTGA. CDR3 residues: CASSLSNTGRDEQYF. CDR3 DNA sequence: TGTGCCAGCAGCTTATCTAACACCGGCCGGGACGAGCAGTACTTC.

The V gene is TRBV12-3 or TRBV12-4, the J gene TRBJ2-7; weak D call: TRBD2 (5 bases). The CDR3 has 13 amino acids. Deletions cut 7 bases from V and 3 bases from J, with 13 bases between. The CDR3 region is CASTKDSYYEQYF. The CDR3 DNA sequence: TGTGCCAGCACCAAGGACTCGTACTACGAGCAGTACTTC.